The present TCR beta chain was sequenced within a study of Ad26.COV2.S vaccination and SARS-CoV-2 variants. Study summary: Each vaccinee took Ad26.COV2.S intramuscularly, once or twice 56 days apart.

Germline assignment: CDR1 MNHNY and CDR2 SVGAGI (reference sequence). The V gene end was trimmed by 5 bases and the J gene end by 3 bases; junction bases not matched to a gene: 14. This CDR3 contains 17 residues. Regarding treatment: about 20 received Ad26.COV2.S at low or high dose, single or two shots; roughly 5 received placebo; per-sample allocation not given. At day 63 after the first vaccine or placebo injection, samples were drawn. Boston supplied an adult donor aged 18-55 years. Sequencing was performed with immunoSEQ multiplex PCR; in TCRdb, only in-frame clones are kept and a portion is missing. The sample yields about 420,000 clones, more than 75% seen once. Study-level points and caveats: TCR breadth and depth analyses may have underestimated total T cell responses.

As regards this clone: The antigen remains undetermined.

The chain uses TRBV6-6 and TRBJ2-5; TRBD1 aligns across 8 bases. The sequencing here drew on peripheral blood, taken in a trial of Ad26.COV2.S vaccine versus placebo. This receptor was obtained from a person between 18 and 59 years old who received the Ad26.COV2.S COVID-19 vaccine or a placebo. For the CDR3, the DNA is TGTGCCAGCAGTCCCGGGACAGGCTCACCTGGGAAAGAGACCCAGTACTTC. This encodes CASSPGTGSPGKETQYF.